This T cell receptor beta chain was retrieved from a study of T cell responses to AZD1222 COVID-19 vaccine. This CDR3 is built from 14 residues. Per germline, CDR1 MDHEN and CDR2 SYDVKM. The junction had 3 bases not matched to a gene; V was cut back by 5 bases and J by 0 bases. Here immunoSEQ multiplex PCR was the method, and the copy in TCRdb shows in-frame clones only, minus some. The sample carries 100,000 to 130,000 clones, over 85% recorded once. The sample here was peripheral blood, taken on day 0 of MenACWY control vaccination. The chain combines TRBV28 with TRBJ2-7; TRBD1 matches at 8 bases. This TCR derives from an adult in good health. The CDR3 DNA reads as TGTGCCAGCAGTGGAGGGACAGGCTCCTACGAGCAGTACTTC. The encoded protein is CASSGGTGSYEQYF. The full variable domain, with the rest looked up from reference TRBV28 and TRBJ2-7, is DVKVTQSSRYLVKRTGEKVFLECVQDMDHENMFWYRQDPGLGLRLIYFSYDVKMKEKGDIPEGYSVSREKKERFSLILESASTNQTSMYLCASSGGTGSYEQYFGPGTRLTVT.